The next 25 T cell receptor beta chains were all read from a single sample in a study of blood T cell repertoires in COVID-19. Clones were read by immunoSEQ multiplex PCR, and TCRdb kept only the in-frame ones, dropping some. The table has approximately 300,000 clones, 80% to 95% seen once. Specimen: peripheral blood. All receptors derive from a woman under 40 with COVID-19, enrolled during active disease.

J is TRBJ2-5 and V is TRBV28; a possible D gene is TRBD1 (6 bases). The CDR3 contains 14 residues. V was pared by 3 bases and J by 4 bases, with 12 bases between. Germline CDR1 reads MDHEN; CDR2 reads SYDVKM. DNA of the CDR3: TGTGCCAGCAGTTTCACAGGGTTACGAGAGACCCAGTACTTC. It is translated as CASSFTGLRETQYF.

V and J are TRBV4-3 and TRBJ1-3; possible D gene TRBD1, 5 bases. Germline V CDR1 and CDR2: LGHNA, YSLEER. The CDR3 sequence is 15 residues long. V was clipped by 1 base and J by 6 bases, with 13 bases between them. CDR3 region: CASSQAWTIENTIYF. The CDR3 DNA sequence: TGCGCCAGCAGCCAAGCGTGGACAATCGAAAACACCATATATTTT.

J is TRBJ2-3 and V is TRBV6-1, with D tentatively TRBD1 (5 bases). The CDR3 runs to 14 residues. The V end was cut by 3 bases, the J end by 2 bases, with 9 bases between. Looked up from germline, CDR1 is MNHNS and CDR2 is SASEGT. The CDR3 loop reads CASSDWTYTDTQYF. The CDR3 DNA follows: TGTGCCAGCAGTGATTGGACATACACAGATACGCAGTATTTT.

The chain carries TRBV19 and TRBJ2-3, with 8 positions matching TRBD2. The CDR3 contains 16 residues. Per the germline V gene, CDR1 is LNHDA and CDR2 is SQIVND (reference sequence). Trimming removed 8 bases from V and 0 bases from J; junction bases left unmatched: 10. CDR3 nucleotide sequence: TGTGCCAGTCGAGAGGCTAGCGGGCTTAGCACAGATACGCAGTATTTT. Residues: CASREASGLSTDTQYF.

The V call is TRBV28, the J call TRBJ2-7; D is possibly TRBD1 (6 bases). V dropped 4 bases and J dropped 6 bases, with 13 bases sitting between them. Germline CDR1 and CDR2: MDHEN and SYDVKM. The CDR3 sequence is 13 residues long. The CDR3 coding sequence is TGTGCCAGCAGTTATGATCAGGGGACCGAGCAGTACTTC. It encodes CASSYDQGTEQYF.

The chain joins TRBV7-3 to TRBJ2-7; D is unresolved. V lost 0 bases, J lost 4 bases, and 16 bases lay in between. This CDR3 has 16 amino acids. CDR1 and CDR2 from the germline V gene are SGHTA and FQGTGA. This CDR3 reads CASSLTEKPFAYEQYF. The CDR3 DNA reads TGTGCCAGCAGCTTAACTGAGAAACCCTTCGCGTACGAGCAGTACTTC.

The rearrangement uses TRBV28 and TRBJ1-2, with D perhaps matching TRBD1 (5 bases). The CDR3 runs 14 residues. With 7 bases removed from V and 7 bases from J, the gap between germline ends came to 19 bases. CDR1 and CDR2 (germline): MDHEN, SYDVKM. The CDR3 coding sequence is TGTGCCAGCAATGAACAACTGGGGCGGGGTGGCTACACCTTC. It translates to CASNEQLGRGGYTF.

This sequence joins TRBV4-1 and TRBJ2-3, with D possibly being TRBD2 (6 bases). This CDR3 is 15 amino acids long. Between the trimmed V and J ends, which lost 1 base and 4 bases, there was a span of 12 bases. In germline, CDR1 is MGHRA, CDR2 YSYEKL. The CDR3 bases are TGCGCCAGCAGCCAAGTAAGGTTAGCGGCAGATACGCAGTATTTT. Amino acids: CASSQVRLAADTQYF.

CDR3 sequence: CAWSVQFLAFF. CDR3 nucleotide sequence: TGTGCCTGGAGTGTACAGTTTCTGGCTTTCTTT. The chain couples TRBV30 to TRBJ1-1, with no clear D. V was shortened by 0 bases and J by 11 bases, with 10 bases between the two germline ends. The CDR3 spans 11 residues. CDR1 GTSNPN and CDR2 SVGIG come from the germline V gene (reference sequence).

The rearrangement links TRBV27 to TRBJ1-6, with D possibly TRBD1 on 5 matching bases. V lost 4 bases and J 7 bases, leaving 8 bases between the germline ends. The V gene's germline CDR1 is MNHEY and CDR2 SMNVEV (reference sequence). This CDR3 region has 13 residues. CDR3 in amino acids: CASSWGGNSPLHF. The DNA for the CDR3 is TGTGCCAGCAGTTGGGGGGGAAATTCACCCCTCCACTTT.

The CDR3 region has the DNA TGTGCCAGCGCATACCAACAGGGGGGAAATTCACCCCTCCACTTT. This codes for CASAYQQGGNSPLHF. The chain uses TRBV27 and TRBJ1-6; 8 bases map to TRBD1. Trimming took 8 bases from V and 7 from J; bases not matched to a gene: 10. CDR3 length: 15 residues. Per germline, CDR1 MNHEY and CDR2 SMNVEV (reference sequence).

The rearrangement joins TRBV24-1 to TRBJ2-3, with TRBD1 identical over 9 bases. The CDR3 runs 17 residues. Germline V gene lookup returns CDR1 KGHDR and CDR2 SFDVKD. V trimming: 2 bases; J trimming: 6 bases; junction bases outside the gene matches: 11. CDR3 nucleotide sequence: TGTGCCACCAGTGATTCGCCCCACAGGGGGCAGGTGGATACGCAGTATTTT. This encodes CATSDSPHRGQVDTQYF.

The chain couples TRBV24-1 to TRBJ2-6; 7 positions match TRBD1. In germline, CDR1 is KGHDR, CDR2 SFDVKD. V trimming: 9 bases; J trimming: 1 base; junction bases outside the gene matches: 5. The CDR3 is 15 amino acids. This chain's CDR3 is CATGQQGSGANVLTF. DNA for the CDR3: TGTGCCACCGGACAACAGGGGTCTGGGGCCAACGTCCTGACTTTC.

The CDR3 DNA follows: TGTGCCAGCAGTTCGGGATCACCCTACGAGCAGTACTTC. Translating gives CASSSGSPYEQYF. The chain has TRBV28 and TRBJ2-7; D might be TRBD2 (5 bases). Germline assignment: CDR1 MDHEN and CDR2 SYDVKM. Trimming shortened V by 4 bases and J by 2 bases, and 9 bases separated the two germline ends. This CDR3 is built from 13 residues.

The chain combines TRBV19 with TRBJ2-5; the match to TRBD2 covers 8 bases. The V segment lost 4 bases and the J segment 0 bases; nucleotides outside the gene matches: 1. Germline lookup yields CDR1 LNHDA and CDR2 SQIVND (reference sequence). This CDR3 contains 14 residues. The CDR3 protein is CASSKRGNQETQYF. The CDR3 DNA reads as TGTGCCAGTAGTAAGCGGGGGAACCAAGAGACCCAGTACTTC.

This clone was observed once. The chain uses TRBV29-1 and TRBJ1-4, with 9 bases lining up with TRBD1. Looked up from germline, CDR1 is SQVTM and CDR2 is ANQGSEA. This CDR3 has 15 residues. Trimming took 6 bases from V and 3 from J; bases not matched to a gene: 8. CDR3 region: CSVSGTGTPNEKLFF. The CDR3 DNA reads TGCAGCGTATCTGGGACAGGGACTCCTAATGAAAAACTGTTTTTT.

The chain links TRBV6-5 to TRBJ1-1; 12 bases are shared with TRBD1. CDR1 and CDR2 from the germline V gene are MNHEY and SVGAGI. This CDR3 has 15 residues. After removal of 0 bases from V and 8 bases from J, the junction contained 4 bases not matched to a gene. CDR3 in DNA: TGTGCCAGCAGTTACTCGAGGGACAGGGGGCTGGAAGCTTTCTTT. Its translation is CASSYSRDRGLEAFF.

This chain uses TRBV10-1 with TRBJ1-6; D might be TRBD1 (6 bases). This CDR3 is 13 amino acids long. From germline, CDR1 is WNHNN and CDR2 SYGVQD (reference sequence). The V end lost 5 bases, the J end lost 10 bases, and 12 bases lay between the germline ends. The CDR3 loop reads CASSQGLRSPLHF. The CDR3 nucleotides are TGCGCCAGCAGTCAGGGGTTGAGATCACCCCTCCACTTT.

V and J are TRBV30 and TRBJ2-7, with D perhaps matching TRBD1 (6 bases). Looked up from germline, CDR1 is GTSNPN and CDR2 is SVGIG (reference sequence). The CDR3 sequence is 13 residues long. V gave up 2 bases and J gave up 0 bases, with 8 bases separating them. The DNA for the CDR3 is TGTGCCTGGAGTCCAGGGGTCTCCTACGAGCAGTACTTC. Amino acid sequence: CAWSPGVSYEQYF.

The CDR3 sequence is CATSSAGEIETQYF. The CDR3 nucleotides are TGTGCCACCAGTTCGGCAGGGGAAATCGAGACCCAGTACTTC. The chain links TRBV24-1 to TRBJ2-5, with a possible D match to TRBD1 (6 bases). Germline V gene lookup returns CDR1 KGHDR and CDR2 SFDVKD. The CDR3 length is 14 residues. Trimming took off 6 bases at V and 5 bases at J, with 15 bases between the two ends.

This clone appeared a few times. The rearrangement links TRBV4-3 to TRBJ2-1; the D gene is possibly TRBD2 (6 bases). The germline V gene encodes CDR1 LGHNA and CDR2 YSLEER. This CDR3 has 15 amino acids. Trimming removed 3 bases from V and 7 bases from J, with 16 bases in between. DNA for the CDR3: TGCGCCAGCAGCCAGAGTGTGGCTAGCGCAAATGAGCAGTTCTTC. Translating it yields CASSQSVASANEQFF.

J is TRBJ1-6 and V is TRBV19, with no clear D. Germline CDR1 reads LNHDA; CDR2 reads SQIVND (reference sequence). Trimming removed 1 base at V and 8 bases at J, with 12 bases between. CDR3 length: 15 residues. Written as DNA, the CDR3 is TGTGCCAGTAGTATAGGTCCCGGAGAAGATTCACCCCTCCACTTT. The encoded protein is CASSIGPGEDSPLHF.

CDR3 DNA sequence: TGTGCCAGCAGCTTAGTTGGGACTAGCGGGGACAATGAGCAGTTCTTC. It is translated as CASSLVGTSGDNEQFF. This chain connects TRBV7-2 to TRBJ2-1, with TRBD2 identical over 13 bases. CDR1 and CDR2 (germline): SGHTA, FQGNSA. The V segment lost 1 base and the J segment 5 bases; nucleotides outside the gene matches: 2. The CDR3 is made up of 16 amino acids.

The CDR3 DNA follows: TGTGCCAGCGACCAGGGGGGACCCGCCGCTTTCCACTTT. Protein: CASDQGGPAAFHF. The chain combines TRBV2 with TRBJ1-6, with 7 bases that match TRBD1. The trim removed 8 bases at V and 17 bases at J, leaving 15 bases unmatched. There are 13 residues in the CDR3. Looked up from germline, CDR1 is SNHLY and CDR2 is FYNNEI.

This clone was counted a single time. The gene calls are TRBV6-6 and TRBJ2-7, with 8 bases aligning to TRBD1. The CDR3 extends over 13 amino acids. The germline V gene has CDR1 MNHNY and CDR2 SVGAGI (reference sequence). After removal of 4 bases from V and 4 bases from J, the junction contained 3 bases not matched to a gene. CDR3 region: CASSSGQGYEQYF. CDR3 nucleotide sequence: TGTGCCAGCAGTTCCGGACAGGGTTACGAGCAGTACTTC.